The 14 T cell receptor beta chains below were found in one sample sequenced in a study of T-cell memory formation after mild COVID-19. TCRdb independently ran MiXCR on the 5' RACE reads; one entry per CDR3 protein. The sample lists around 200,000 distinct CDR3 sequences; roughly 20% were seen once. The sequenced sample was PBMCs or a T cell subset sorted from them (not recorded which). The receptor source for this set is a man younger than 35 who had mild COVID-19 (a few samples of this study predate the infection). Cell type and time point are not known.

This chain uses TRBV28 with TRBJ2-7; 7 bases align to TRBD1. The ends lost 4 bases at V and 4 bases at J; junction bases unmatched: 7. Germline values: CDR1 MDHEN, CDR2 SYDVKM. This CDR3 has 14 amino acids. The CDR3 region has the DNA TGTGCCAGCAGTTCCGACAGGGTACGGTACGAGCAGTACGTC. Protein sequence: CASSSDRVRYEQYV.

The sample holds a few counts of this clonotype. The chain is built from TRBV9 and TRBJ2-3; D gene unclear. Looked up from germline, CDR1 is SGDLS and CDR2 is YYNGEE. Trimming stripped 6 bases from V and 2 bases from J, with 13 bases between. The CDR3 has 14 residues. CDR3 region: CASTVTGYTDTQYF. The CDR3 nucleotides are TGTGCCAGCACGGTGACGGGCTACACAGATACGCAGTATTTT. Drawing the rest from reference TRBV9 and TRBJ2-3, the complete variable domain is DSGVTQTPKHLITATGQRVTLRCSPRSGDLSVYWYQQSLDQGLQFLIQYYNGEERAKGNILERFSAQQFPDLHSELNLSSLELGDSALYFCASTVTGYTDTQYFGPGTRLTVL.

Only a few counts were recorded for this clonotype. V usage is TRBV7-9 and J usage is TRBJ1-1; 9 bases agree with TRBD1. CDR1 SEHNR and CDR2 FQNEAQ come from the germline V gene (reference sequence). This CDR3 comprises 14 residues. Trimming at V came to 5 bases and at J to 4 bases, leaving 5 bases not matched to a gene. Here the CDR3 DNA reads TGTGCCAGCAGCCCCGGACAGGGGCCCACTGAAGCTTTCTTT. Amino acids: CASSPGQGPTEAFF. The whole variable domain, remainder taken from reference TRBV7-9 and TRBJ1-1, is DTGVSQNPRHKITKRGQNVTFRCDPISEHNRLYWYRQTLGQGPEFLTYFQNEAQLEKSRLLSDRFSAERPKGSFSTLEIQRTEQGDSAMYLCASSPGQGPTEAFFGQGTRLTVV.

The V and J genes are TRBV5-1 and TRBJ2-1; D perhaps matches TRBD2 (7 bases). Per the germline V gene, CDR1 is SGHRS and CDR2 is YFSETQ. The germline V and J ends were trimmed by 0 bases and 1 base, with 11 bases remaining between them. The length of the CDR3 is 16 residues. The CDR3 DNA reads TGCGCCAGCAGCTTGGGCGGGGGCAGGTCCTACAATGAGCAGTTCTTC. Protein sequence: CASSLGGGRSYNEQFF.

The rearrangement uses TRBV7-6 and TRBJ1-5, with 7 bases aligning to TRBD1. From germline, CDR1 is SGHVS and CDR2 FNYEAQ. The CDR3 extends over 15 amino acids. After removal of 6 bases from V and 2 bases from J, the junction contained 7 bases not matched to a gene. CDR3: CASSPGQQGNQPQHF. The CDR3, as DNA: TGTGCCAGCAGTCCGGGACAGCAGGGCAATCAGCCCCAGCATTTT.

The chain links TRBV10-2 to TRBJ1-2, with TRBD1 identical over 8 bases. Germline-derived CDR1 and CDR2 are WSHSY and SAAADI. This CDR3 region has 14 residues. The ends lost 5 bases at V and 2 bases at J; junction bases unmatched: 4. CDR3 sequence reads: CASSQQGVNYGYTF. CDR3 sequence (DNA): TGCGCCAGCAGTCAACAGGGGGTAAACTATGGCTACACCTTC.

This chain uses TRBV20-1 with TRBJ2-7, with 8 positions matching TRBD2. With V trimmed by 5 bases and J by 7 bases, 16 bases remained unmatched. The CDR3 has 15 residues. The V gene's germline CDR1 is DFQATT and CDR2 SNEGSKA (reference sequence). The CDR3 nucleotides read TGCAGTGCTCGTATTCCCGGGACTAGGTATGGGGAGCAGTACGTC. It yields the protein CSARIPGTRYGEQYV.

This clonotype appeared a few times. The rearrangement uses TRBV29-1 and TRBJ2-6, with unresolved D. The CDR3 is made up of 15 amino acids. V was cut by 6 bases and J by 0 bases, with 12 bases left in between. Germline values: CDR1 SQVTM, CDR2 ANQGSEA. In DNA form, the CDR3 reads TGCAGCGTCGTGACGGAAGACTCTGGGGCCAACGTCCTGACTTTC. It encodes CSVVTEDSGANVLTF.

This chain connects TRBV6-2 or TRBV6-3 to TRBJ2-5; 9 nucleotides align to TRBD2. V shed 6 bases, J shed 6 bases, and the junction held 5 bases outside the gene matches. This CDR3 region has 13 residues. CDR1 is MNHEY, CDR2 SVGEGT, per germline. CDR3 residues: CASSRGGAKTQYF. CDR3 DNA: TGTGCCAGCAGCCGCGGGGGGGCGAAGACCCAGTACTTC.

This chain uses TRBV5-1 with TRBJ1-2; TRBD1 matches 7 bases. Per germline, CDR1 SGHRS and CDR2 YFSETQ. V dropped 4 bases and J dropped 5; count of bases not matched to a gene: 8. The CDR3 has 14 residues. Here the CDR3 reads CASSPDRRTYGYTF. The CDR3 nucleotides are TGCGCCAGCAGCCCGGACAGGCGGACTTATGGCTACACCTTC.

The chain combines TRBV28 with TRBJ1-2; the D is unclear. The CDR3 spans 12 residues. The germline gives CDR1 MDHEN, CDR2 SYDVKM. Trimming took 6 bases from V and 4 from J, leaving 9 bases between them. Here the CDR3 DNA reads TGTGCCAGCAGACTGATAGGCTATGGCTACACCTTC. This codes for CASRLIGYGYTF.

The gene calls are TRBV7-2 and TRBJ2-7, with unresolved D. This CDR3 comprises 14 residues. Trimming took 3 bases from V and 0 from J, leaving 9 bases between them. Germline CDR1 reads SGHTA; CDR2 reads FQGNSA. CDR3 bases: TGTGCCAGCAGCTTTAAGGACGGCTCCTACGAGCAGTACTTC. This encodes CASSFKDGSYEQYF.

In nucleotides, the CDR3 is TGCAGCGTTCAGTGGGGTGATTCGGAGAGGTACAATGAGCAGTTCTTC. Protein sequence: CSVQWGDSERYNEQFF. The chain has TRBV29-1 and TRBJ2-1, with D unclear. Germline V lookup: CDR1 SQVTM, CDR2 ANQGSEA. V lost 5 bases to trimming and J lost 4 bases, with 21 bases between them. The length of the CDR3 is 16 residues.

This clonotype was recorded at least ten times. The V call is TRBV15, the J call TRBJ2-5; no reliable D call. CDR1 LNHNV and CDR2 YYDKDF come from the germline V gene (reference sequence). Trimming cost V 0 bases and J 2 bases, with 1 base left between them. The CDR3 length is 12 residues. The CDR3 here is CATSRDQETQYF. The CDR3 nucleotides read TGTGCCACCAGCAGAGATCAAGAGACCCAGTACTTC.